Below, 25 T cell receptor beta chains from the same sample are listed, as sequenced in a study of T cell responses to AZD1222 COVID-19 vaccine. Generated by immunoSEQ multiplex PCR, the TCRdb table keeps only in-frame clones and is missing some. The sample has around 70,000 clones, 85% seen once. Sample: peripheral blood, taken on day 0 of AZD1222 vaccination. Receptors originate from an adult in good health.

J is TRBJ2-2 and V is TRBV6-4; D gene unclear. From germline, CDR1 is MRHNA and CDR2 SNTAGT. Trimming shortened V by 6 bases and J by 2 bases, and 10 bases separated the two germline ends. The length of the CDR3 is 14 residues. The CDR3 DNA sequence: TGTGCCAGCAGGGCCCTTTCTAACACCGGGGAGCTGTTTTTT. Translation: CASRALSNTGELFF.

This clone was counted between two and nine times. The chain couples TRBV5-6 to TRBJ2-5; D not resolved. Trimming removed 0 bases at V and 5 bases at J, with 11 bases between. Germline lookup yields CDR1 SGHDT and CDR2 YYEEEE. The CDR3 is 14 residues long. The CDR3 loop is CASSLAGAGETQYF. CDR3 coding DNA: TGTGCCAGCAGCTTGGCAGGAGCCGGGGAGACCCAGTACTTC.

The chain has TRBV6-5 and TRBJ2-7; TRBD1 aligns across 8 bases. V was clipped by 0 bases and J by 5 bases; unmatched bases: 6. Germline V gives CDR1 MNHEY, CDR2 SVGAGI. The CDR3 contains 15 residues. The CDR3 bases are TGTGCCAGCAGTTACTCGAGACAGGGGCGACACGAGCAGTACTTC. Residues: CASSYSRQGRHEQYF.

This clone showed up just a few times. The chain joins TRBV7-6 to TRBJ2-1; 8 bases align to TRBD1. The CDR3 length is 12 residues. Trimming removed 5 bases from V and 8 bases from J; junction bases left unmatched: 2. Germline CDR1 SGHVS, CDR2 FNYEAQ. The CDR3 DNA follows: TGTGCCAGCAGCCCAGGGGGCGATGAGCAGTTCTTC. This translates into CASSPGGDEQFF. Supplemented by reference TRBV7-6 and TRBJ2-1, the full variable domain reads GAGVSQSPRYKVTKRGQDVALRCDPISGHVSLYWYRQALGQGPEFLTYFNYEAQQDKSGLPNDRFSAERPEGSISTLTIQRTEQRDSAMYRCASSPGGDEQFFGPGTRLTVL.

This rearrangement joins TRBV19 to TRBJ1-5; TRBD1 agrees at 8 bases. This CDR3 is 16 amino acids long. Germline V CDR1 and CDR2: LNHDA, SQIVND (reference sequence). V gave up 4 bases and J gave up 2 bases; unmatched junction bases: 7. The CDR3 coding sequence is TGTGCCAGTAGTAATTCAGGGGGCTCAGGCAATCAGCCCCAGCATTTT. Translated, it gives CASSNSGGSGNQPQHF.

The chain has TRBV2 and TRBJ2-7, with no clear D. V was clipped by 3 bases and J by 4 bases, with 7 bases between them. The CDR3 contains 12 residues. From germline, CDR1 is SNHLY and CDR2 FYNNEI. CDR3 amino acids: CASSEYGYEQYF. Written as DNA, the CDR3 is TGTGCCAGCAGTGAGTATGGGTACGAGCAGTACTTC.

The CDR3: CASSGGGYDGEKLFF. Here the CDR3 DNA reads TGTGCCAGCAGTGGAGGGGGCTACGACGGTGAAAAACTGTTTTTT. The chain recombines TRBV2 with TRBJ1-4; 7 bases agree with TRBD1. The CDR3 extends over 15 amino acids. In germline, CDR1 is SNHLY, CDR2 FYNNEI. V lost 4 bases, J lost 7 bases, and 9 bases stayed unmatched.

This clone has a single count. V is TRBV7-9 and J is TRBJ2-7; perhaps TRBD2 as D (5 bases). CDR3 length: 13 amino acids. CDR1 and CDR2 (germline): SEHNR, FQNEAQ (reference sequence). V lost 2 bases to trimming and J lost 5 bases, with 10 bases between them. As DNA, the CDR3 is TGTGCCAGCAGCTTAAACGAGGGCCACGAGCAGTACTTC. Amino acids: CASSLNEGHEQYF.

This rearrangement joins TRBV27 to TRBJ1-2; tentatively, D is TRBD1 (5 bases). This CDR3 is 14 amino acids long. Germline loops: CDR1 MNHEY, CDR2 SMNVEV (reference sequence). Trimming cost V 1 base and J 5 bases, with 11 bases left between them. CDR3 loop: CASSLYRDSYGYTF. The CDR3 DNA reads TGTGCCAGCAGTTTATATCGGGACTCTTATGGCTACACCTTC.

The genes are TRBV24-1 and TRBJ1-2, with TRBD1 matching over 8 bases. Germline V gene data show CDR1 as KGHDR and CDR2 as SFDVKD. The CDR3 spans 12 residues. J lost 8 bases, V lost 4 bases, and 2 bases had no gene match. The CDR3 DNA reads TGTGCCACCAGTGAACAGGGGGGAGGCTACACCTTC. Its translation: CATSEQGGGYTF.

Here the CDR3 DNA reads TGTGCCAGCAGCCCTTTCATGTCTGGGGCCAACGTCCTGACTTTC. Its translation is CASSPFMSGANVLTF. The chain joins TRBV3-1 (or the pseudogene TRBV3-2) to TRBJ2-6; no definite D call. Between the trimmed V and J ends, which lost 4 bases and 1 base, there was a span of 8 bases. There are 15 residues in the CDR3. Germline V gives CDR1 LGHDT, CDR2 YNNKEL (reference sequence).

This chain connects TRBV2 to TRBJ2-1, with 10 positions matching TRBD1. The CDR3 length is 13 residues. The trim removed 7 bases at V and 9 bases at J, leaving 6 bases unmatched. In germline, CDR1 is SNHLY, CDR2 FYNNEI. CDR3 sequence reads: CASTRQGAVEQFF. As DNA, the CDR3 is TGTGCCAGCACACGACAGGGGGCGGTTGAGCAGTTCTTC.

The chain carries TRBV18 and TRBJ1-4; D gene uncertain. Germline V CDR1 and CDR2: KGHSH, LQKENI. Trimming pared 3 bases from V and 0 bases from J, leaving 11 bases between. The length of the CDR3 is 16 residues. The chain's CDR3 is CASSPLSRPTNEKLFF. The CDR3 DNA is TGTGCCAGCTCACCTTTGTCGCGCCCAACTAATGAAAAACTGTTTTTT.

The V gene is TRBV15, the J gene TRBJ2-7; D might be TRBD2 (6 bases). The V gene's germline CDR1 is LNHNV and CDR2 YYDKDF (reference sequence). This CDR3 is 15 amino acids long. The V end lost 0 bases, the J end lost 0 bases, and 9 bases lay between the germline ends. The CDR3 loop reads CATSRERGGSYEQYF. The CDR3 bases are TGTGCCACCAGCAGAGAGAGGGGAGGCTCCTACGAGCAGTACTTC.

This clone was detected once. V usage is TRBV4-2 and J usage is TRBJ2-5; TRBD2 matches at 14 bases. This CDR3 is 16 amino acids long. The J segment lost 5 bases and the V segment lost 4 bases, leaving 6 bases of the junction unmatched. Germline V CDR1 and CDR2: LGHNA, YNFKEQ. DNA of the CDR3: TGTGCCAGCAGCCCGGGACTAGCGGGGGTTGTTGAGACCCAGTACTTC. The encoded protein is CASSPGLAGVVETQYF.

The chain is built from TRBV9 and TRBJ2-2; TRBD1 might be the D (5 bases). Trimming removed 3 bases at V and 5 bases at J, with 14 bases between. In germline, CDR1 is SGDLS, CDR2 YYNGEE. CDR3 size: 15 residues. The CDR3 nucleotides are TGTGCCAGCAGCGAAGCTGACAGACAAACCGGGGAGCTGTTTTTT. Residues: CASSEADRQTGELFF. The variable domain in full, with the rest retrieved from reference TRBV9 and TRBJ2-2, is DSGVTQTPKHLITATGQRVTLRCSPRSGDLSVYWYQQSLDQGLQFLIQYYNGEERAKGNILERFSAQQFPDLHSELNLSSLELGDSALYFCASSEADRQTGELFFGEGSRLTVL.

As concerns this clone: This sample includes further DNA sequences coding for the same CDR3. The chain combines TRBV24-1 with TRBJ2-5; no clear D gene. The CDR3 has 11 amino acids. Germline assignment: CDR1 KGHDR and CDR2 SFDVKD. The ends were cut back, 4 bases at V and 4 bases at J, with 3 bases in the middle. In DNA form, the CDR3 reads TGTGCCACCAGTGAGGGAGAGACCCAGTACTTC. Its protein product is CATSEGETQYF.

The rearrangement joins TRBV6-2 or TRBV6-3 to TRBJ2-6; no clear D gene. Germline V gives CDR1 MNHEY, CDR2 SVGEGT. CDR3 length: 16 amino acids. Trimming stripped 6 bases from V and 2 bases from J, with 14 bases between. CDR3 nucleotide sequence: TGTGCCAGCAGCCGTCCCGTGGGCGCTGGGGCCAACGTCCTGACTTTC. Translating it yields CASSRPVGAGANVLTF.

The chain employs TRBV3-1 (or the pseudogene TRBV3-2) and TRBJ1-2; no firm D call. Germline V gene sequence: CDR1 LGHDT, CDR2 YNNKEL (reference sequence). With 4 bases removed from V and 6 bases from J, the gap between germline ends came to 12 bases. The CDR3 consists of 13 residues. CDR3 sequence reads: CASSPASMNGYTF. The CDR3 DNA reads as TGTGCCAGCAGCCCTGCCAGTATGAATGGCTACACCTTC.

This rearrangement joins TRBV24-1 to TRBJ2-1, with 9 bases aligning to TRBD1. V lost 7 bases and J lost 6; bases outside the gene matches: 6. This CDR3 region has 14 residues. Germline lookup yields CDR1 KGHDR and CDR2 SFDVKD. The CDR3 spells CATSHGQGTNEQFF. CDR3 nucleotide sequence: TGTGCCACCAGCCACGGACAGGGGACCAATGAGCAGTTCTTC.

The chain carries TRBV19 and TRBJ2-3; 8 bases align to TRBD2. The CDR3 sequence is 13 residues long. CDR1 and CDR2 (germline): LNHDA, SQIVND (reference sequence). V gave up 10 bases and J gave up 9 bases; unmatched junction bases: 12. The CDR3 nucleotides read TGTGCCACCGGGGAGCGGGGGAGCAGAACGCAGTATTTT. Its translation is CATGERGSRTQYF.

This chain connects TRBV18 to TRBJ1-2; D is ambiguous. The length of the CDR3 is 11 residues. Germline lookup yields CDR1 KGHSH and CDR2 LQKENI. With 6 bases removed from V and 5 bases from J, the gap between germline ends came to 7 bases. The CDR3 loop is CASSPRYGYTF. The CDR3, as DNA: TGTGCCAGCTCCCCCCGGTATGGCTACACCTTC.

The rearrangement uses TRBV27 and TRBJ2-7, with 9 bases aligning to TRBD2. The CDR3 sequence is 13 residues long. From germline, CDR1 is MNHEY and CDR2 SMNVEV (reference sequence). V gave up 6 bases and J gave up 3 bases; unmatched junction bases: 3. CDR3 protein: CASRDSGSYEQYF. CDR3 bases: TGTGCCAGCAGGGATAGCGGGAGCTACGAGCAGTACTTC.

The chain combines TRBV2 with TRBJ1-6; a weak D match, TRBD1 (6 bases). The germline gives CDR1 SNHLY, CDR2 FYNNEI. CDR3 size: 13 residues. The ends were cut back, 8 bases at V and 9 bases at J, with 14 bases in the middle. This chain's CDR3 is CASGGTLGSPLHF. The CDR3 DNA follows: TGTGCCAGCGGGGGGACACTCGGTTCACCCCTCCACTTT.

The DNA of the CDR3 is TGCGCCAGCAGCCAAGGGACCACAGATACGCAGTATTTT. Amino acids: CASSQGTTDTQYF. The rearrangement joins TRBV4-1 to TRBJ2-3, with no clear D. Trimming shortened V by 1 base and J by 2 bases, and 4 bases separated the two germline ends. The CDR3 has 13 amino acids. Germline CDR1 reads MGHRA; CDR2 reads YSYEKL.